This TCR beta chain was profiled in a study of control samples from healthy donors and cancer patients (dated by TCRdb to 2018 to 2020). The CDR3 runs 15 amino acids, cysteine and phenylalanine included. Left in the record is the CDR3 DNA by itself, 45 bases read in frame from the first base. After removal of 0 bases from V and 6 bases from J, the junction retains 7 bases not matched to a gene. CDR1 SGDLS and CDR2 YYNGEE were looked up in the germline V gene. Preparation of the library involved the immunoSEQ multiplex PCR assay. TCRdb obtained this table from immuneACCESS and retained in-frame rearrangements with V and J assigned. These tables miss some clones; where compared with another copy, unresolved V genes account for less than half of the shortfall, and the remainder is unexplained. The sample profile shows roughly 95,000 clones; roughly 92% of them were found once. Approximately 3% of the sample is taken by the ten largest.

This clone was counted a single time. This clone's antigen is unknown. Per-nucleotide qualities are absent, and no much larger clonotype sits a single base away. The source of this sequence is a human donor in good health. The donor label of this sample is uncertain. The chain is encoded by TRBV9 joined to TRBJ1-2, and 8 bases in between align with TRBD1. The sequenced sample was blood. The encoded CDR3 is CASSVGPGGYNGYTF. The sequence in DNA is TGTGCCAGCAGCGTAGGGCCAGGGGGCTATAATGGCTACACCTTC.